The clone carrying this TCR beta chain appeared a few times. Ages ranged from roughly 18 to 95 years, with residence in fewer than 25 US areas. Donors in Cohort 3 counted as recovered after two negative PCRs, clearance, or symptom resolution. Per the original methods: The authors estimated nucleated cell counts from reference gene primer amplification. Produced via immunoSEQ multiplex PCR; TCRdb's table is partial and in-frame only. V, J and clone size are taken as reported in that table, and D and trimming were inferred from the DNA itself. The table shows some 270,000 clones, with 89% occurring only once. Trimming took off 4 bases at V and 0 bases at J, with 13 bases between the two ends. The CDR3 length is 16 residues. CDR1 is MNHEY, CDR2 SVGAGI, per germline. This specimen comes from a study of blood T cell repertoires in COVID-19. Study summary: Collection of acute and convalescent COVID-19 samples took place in the United States, Italy and Spain.

Sequencing was done on a sample of PBMCs or T cells enriched from blood (not recorded which). The TCR originated in a woman aged 55-75 years who had recovered from COVID-19. J is TRBJ1-3 and V is TRBV6-5, with D possibly being TRBD1 (6 bases). CDR3 amino acids: CASSSPGGPSGNTIYF. As DNA, the CDR3 is TGTGCCAGCAGTTCACCGGGGGGCCCCTCTGGAAACACCATATATTTT.